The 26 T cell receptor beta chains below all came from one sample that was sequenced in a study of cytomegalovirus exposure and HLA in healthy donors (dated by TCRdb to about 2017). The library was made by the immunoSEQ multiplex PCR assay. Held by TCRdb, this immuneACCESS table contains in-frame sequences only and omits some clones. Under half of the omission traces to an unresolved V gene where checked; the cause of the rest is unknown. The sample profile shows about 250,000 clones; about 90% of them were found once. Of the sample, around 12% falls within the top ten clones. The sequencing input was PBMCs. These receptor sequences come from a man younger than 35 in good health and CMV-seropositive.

The CDR3 nucleotides read TGCGCCAGCAGCGGAGACGGACAGGGCCGCGAAGGCTACACCTTC. Translation gives CASSGDGQGREGYTF. The chain joins TRBV5-1 to TRBJ1-2; 8 bases agree with TRBD1. From germline, CDR1 is SGHRS and CDR2 YFSETQ. The CDR3 is made up of 15 amino acids. Losses at the gene ends were 4 bases for V and 8 bases for J; bases not matched to a gene: 13.

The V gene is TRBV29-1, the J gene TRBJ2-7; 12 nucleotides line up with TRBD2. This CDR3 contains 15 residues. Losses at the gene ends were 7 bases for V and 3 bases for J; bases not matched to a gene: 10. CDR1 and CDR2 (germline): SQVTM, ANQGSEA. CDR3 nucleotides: TGCAGCGCCGGCGGATGGACTAGCGGGAACTACGAGCAGTACTTC. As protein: CSAGGWTSGNYEQYF.

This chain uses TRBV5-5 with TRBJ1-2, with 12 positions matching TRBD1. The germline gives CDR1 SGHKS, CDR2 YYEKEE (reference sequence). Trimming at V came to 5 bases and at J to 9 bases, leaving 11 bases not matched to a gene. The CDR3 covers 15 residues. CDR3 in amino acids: CASSLTAGTGGSYTF. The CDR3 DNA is TGTGCCAGCAGTTTAACCGCCGGGACAGGGGGCAGCTACACCTTC.

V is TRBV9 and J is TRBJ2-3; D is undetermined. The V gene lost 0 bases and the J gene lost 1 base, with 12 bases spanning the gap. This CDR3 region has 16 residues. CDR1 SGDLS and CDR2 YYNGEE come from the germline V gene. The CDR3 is CASSVVANMGTDTQYF. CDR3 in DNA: TGTGCCAGCAGCGTAGTTGCGAACATGGGCACAGATACGCAGTATTTT.

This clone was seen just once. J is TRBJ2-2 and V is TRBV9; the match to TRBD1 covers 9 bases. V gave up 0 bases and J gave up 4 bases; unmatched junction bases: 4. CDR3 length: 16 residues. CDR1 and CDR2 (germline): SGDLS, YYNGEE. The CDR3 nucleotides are TGTGCCAGCAGCGTAGGGGACAGGGTACTCACCGGGGAGCTGTTTTTT. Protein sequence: CASSVGDRVLTGELFF. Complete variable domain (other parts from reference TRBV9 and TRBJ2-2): DSGVTQTPKHLITATGQRVTLRCSPRSGDLSVYWYQQSLDQGLQFLIQYYNGEERAKGNILERFSAQQFPDLHSELNLSSLELGDSALYFCASSVGDRVLTGELFFGEGSRLTVL.

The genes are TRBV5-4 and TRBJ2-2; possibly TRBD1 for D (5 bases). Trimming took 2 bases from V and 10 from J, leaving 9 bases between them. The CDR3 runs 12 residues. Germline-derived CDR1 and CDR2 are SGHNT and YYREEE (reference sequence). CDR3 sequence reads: CASSLPREELFF. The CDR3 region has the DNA TGTGCCAGCAGCTTACCCAGGGAGGAGCTGTTTTTT.

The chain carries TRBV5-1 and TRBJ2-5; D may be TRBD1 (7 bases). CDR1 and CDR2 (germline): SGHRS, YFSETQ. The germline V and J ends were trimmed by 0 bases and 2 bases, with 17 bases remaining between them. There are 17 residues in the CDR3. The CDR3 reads CASSLVLAAGGQETQYF. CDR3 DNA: TGCGCCAGCAGCTTGGTGTTAGCGGCAGGGGGGCAAGAGACCCAGTACTTC.

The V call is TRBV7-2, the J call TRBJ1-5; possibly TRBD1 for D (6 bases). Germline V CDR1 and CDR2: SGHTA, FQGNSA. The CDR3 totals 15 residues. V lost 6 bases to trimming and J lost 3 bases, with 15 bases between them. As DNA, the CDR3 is TGTGCCAGCAGGCAAGAATGGGGGGCCAATCAGCCCCAGCATTTT. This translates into CASRQEWGANQPQHF.

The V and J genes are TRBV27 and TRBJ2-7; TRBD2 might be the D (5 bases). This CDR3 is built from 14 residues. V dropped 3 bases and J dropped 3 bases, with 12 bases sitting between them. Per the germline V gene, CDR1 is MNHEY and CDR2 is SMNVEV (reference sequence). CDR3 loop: CASSFGSGYYEQYF. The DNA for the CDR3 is TGTGCCAGCAGTTTTGGGAGTGGGTACTACGAGCAGTACTTC.

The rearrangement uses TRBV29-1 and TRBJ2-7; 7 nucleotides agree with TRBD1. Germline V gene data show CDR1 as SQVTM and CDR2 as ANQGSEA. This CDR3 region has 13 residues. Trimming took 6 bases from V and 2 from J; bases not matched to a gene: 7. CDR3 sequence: CSVAGGSAYEQYF. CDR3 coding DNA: TGCAGCGTCGCAGGGGGAAGCGCCTACGAGCAGTACTTC.

The CDR3 nucleotides are TGTGCCAGCAGCTCGGGACTAGCGGGAGCGGGTGAGCAGTTCTTC. Translated, it gives CASSSGLAGAGEQFF. The V call is TRBV5-4, the J call TRBJ2-1; 14 bases fit TRBD2. This CDR3 is built from 15 residues. Germline lookup yields CDR1 SGHNT and CDR2 YYREEE (reference sequence). V lost 3 bases, J lost 9 bases, and 5 bases stayed unmatched.

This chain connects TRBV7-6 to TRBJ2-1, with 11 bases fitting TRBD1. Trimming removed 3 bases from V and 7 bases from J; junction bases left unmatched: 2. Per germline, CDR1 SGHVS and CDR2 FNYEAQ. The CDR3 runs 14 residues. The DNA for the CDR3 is TGTGCCAGCAGCTTCCGGGACAGGGGGAATGAGCAGTTCTTC. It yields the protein CASSFRDRGNEQFF.

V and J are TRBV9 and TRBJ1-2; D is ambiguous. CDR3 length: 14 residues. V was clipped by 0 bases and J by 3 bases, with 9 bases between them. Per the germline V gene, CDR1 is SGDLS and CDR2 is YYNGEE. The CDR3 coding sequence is TGTGCCAGCAGCGTAGGCCTGATACACTATGGCTACACCTTC. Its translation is CASSVGLIHYGYTF.

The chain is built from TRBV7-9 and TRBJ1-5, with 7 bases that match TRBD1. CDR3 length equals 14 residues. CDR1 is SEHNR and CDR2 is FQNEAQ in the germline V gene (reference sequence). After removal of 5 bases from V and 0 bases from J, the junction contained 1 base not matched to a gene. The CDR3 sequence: CASSRDSSNQPQHF. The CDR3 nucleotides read TGTGCCAGCAGCCGGGACAGTAGCAATCAGCCCCAGCATTTT.

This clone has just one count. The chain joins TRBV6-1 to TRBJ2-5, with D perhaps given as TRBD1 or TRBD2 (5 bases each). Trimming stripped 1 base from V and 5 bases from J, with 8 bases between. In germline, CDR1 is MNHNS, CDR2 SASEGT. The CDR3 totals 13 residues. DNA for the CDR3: TGTGCCAGCAGTGAAGTAGAGGGGGAGACCCAGTACTTC. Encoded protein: CASSEVEGETQYF.

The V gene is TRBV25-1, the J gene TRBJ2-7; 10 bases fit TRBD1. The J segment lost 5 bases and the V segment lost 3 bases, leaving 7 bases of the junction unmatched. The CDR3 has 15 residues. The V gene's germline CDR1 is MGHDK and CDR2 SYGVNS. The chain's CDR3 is CASSDSTTGGDEQYF. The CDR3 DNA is TGTGCCAGCAGTGACAGCACGACAGGGGGCGACGAGCAGTACTTC.

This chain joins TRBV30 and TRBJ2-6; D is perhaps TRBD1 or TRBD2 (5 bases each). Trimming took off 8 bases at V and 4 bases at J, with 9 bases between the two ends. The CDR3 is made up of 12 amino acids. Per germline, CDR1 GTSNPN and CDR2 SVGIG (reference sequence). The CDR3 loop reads CALGAGANVLTF. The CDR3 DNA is TGTGCCCTCGGGGCCGGGGCCAACGTCCTGACTTTC.

As DNA, the CDR3 is TGTGCCAGCAGTGAATGGGCGGGAGGAAGGAGCAATGAGCAGTTCTTC. Translating gives CASSEWAGGRSNEQFF. The chain combines TRBV2 with TRBJ2-1; TRBD2 aligns across 8 bases. The trim removed 2 bases at V and 6 bases at J, leaving 9 bases unmatched. Germline loops: CDR1 SNHLY, CDR2 FYNNEI. This CDR3 contains 16 residues.

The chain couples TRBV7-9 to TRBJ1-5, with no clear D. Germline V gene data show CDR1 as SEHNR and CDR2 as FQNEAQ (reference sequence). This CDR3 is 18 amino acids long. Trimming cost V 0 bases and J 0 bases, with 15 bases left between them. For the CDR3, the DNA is TGTGCCAGCAGCTTAGCGCATCCAGGCGACTTTAGCAATCAGCCCCAGCATTTT. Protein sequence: CASSLAHPGDFSNQPQHF. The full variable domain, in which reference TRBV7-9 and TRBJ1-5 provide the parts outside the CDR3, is DTGVSQNPRHKITKRGQNVTFRCDPISEHNRLYWYRQTLGQGPEFLTYFQNEAQLEKSRLLSDRFSAERPKGSFSTLEIQRTEQGDSAMYLCASSLAHPGDFSNQPQHFGDGTRLSIL.

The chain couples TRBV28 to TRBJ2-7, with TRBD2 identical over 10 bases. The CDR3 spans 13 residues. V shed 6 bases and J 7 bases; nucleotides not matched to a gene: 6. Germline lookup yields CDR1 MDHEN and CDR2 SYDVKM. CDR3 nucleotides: TGTGCCAGCAGCCCTACTAGCGGGGCGGAGCAGTACTTC. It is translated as CASSPTSGAEQYF.

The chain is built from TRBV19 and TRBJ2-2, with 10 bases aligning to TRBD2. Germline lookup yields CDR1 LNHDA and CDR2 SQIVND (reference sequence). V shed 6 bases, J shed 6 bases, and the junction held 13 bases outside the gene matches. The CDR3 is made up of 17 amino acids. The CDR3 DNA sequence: TGTGCCAGTAGCCGACGGGGGGTAGCGGGAGGTCCCGGGGAGCTGTTTTTT. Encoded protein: CASSRRGVAGGPGELFF.

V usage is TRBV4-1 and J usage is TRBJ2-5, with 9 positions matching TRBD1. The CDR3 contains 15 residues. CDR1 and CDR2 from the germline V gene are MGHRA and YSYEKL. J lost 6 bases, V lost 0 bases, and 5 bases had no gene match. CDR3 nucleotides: TGCGCCAGCAGCCAAGATGGACAGGGGAGGAAGACCCAGTACTTC. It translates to CASSQDGQGRKTQYF.

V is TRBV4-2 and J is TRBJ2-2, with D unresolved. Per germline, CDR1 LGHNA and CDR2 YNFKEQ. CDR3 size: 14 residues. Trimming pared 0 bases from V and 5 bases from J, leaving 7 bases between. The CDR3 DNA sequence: TGTGCCAGCAGCCAAGACCCCCATACCGGGGAGCTGTTTTTT. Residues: CASSQDPHTGELFF.

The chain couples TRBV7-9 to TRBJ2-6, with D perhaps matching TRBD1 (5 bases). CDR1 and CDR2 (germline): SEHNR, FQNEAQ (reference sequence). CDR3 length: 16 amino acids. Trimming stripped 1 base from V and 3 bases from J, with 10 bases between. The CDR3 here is CASSLGQPNGANVLTF. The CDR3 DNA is TGTGCCAGCAGCTTAGGACAGCCTAATGGGGCCAACGTCCTGACTTTC.

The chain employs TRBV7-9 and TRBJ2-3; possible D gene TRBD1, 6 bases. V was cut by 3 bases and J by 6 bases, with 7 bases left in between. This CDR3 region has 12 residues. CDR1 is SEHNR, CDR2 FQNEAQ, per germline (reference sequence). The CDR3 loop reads CASSFDRDTQYF. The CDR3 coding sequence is TGTGCCAGCAGCTTCGACAGGGATACGCAGTATTTT.

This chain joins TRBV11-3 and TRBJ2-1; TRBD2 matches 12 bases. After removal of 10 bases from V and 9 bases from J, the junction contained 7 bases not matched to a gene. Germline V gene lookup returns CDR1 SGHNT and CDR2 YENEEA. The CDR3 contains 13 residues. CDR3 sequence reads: CATASGRAGEQFF. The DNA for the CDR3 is TGTGCCACAGCTAGCGGGAGGGCGGGTGAGCAGTTCTTC. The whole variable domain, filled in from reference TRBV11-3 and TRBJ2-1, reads EAGVVQSPRYKIIEKKQPVAFWCNPISGHNTLYWYLQNLGQGPELLIRYENEEAVDDSQLPKDRFSAERLKGVDSTLKIQPAELGDSAVYLCATASGRAGEQFFGPGTRLTVL.